This is a list of T cell receptor beta chains from one sample in a study of cytotoxic CD8 clonotypes in ibrutinib-treated CLL. TCRdb's copy holds only in-frame clones and misses some; the assay was immunoSEQ multiplex PCR. Counted here are fewer than 400,000 clones, 67% occurring once; the ten biggest clones make up around 6.3%. The sequencing used PBMCs, collected after 36 months of ibrutinib treatment. Receptors were obtained from a human donor with chronic lymphocytic leukemia. CDR3s include the opening cysteine and the closing phenylalanine or tryptophan. The D gene is left open where the match is weak. A clone size is listed for some rows: how often the clone was seen (once, few, many), or a class if it is expanded.

>.|TRBJ1-2|TRBV7-9|.
TGTGCCAGCAGCTTAGCGGTCAGAAGCAACTATGGCTACACCTTC
CASSLAVRSNYGYTF
>once|TRBJ1-2|TRBV19|.
TGTGCCAGTAGTAAGGGGAGTATCAACTATGGCTACACCTTC
CASSKGSINYGYTF
>.|TRBJ1-2|TRBV6-1|.
TGTGCCAGCAGTAGAGCAGGGTTTGGCTACACCTTC
CASSRAGFGYTF
>.|TRBJ1-1|TRBV19|TRBD1
TGTGCCAGTGGGGCTACAGGGGCCACTGAAGCTTTCTTT
CASGATGATEAFF
>.|TRBJ1-1|TRBV28|.
TGTGCCAGCAGTTTGCCAGGGCCCCACACTGAAGCTTTCTTT
CASSLPGPHTEAFF
>.|TRBJ1-1|TRBV29-1|TRBD1
TGCAGCGTTAATAGGGGACAGGGTGAAGCTTTCTTT
CSVNRGQGEAFF
>.|TRBJ1-4|TRBV18|TRBD1
TGTGCCAGCTCTATACAGGGGGAACCAACTAATGAAAAACTGTTTTTT
CASSIQGEPTNEKLFF
>.|TRBJ1-1|TRBV10-3|.
TGTGCCATCAGTGCGGACACTGAAGCTTTCTTT
CAISADTEAFF
>.|TRBJ2-7|TRBV6-1|.
TGTGCCAGCAGTGAAACGACATCTCAGGAGCAGTACTTC
CASSETTSQEQYF
>.|TRBJ2-1|TRBV6-5|.
TGTGCCAGCAGTTATTCAGGGGCGACTTACAATGAGCAGTTCTTC
CASSYSGATYNEQFF
>.|TRBJ2-5|TRBV4-1|TRBD2
TGCGCCAGCAGCCTACTACTAGCGGGAGAGGAAGAGACCCAGTACTTC
CASSLLLAGEEETQYF
>.|TRBJ1-2|TRBV4-3|TRBD1
TGCGCCAGCAGCCAAGGGGTCACGGCAGGGGGCATCTATGGCTACACCTTC
CASSQGVTAGGIYGYTF
>few|TRBJ2-1|TRBV2|TRBD1
TGTGCCAGCAGGCCACCGGGACAGGGTTTTTGGAGTGAGCAGTTCTTC
CASRPPGQGFWSEQFF
>.|TRBJ2-3|TRBV5-1|TRBD2
TGCGCCAGCAGCCTCCTTAGCGGGGGGGCCTCAGATACGCAGTATTTT
CASSLLSGGASDTQYF
>.|TRBJ1-5|TRBV7-2|.
TGTGCCAGCAGCCCGGGGTGGGGGGCAGGTCAGCCCCAGCATTTT
CASSPGWGAGQPQHF
>few|TRBJ2-2|TRBV7-3|TRBD1
TGTGCCAGCAGCTCACAGGGGGCCCCGAACACCGGGGAGCTGTTTTTT
CASSSQGAPNTGELFF
>.|TRBJ2-7|TRBV5-1|TRBD1
TGCGCCAGCAGCTTGTTTATGGGACAGGCTCACGAGCAGTACTTC
CASSLFMGQAHEQYF
>.|TRBJ2-7|TRBV5-6|.
TGTGCCAGCAGCTCCGCGAGCTACGAGCAGTACTTC
CASSSASYEQYF
>.|TRBJ1-5|TRBV15|.
TGTGCCACCAGCAGAGATTTTGGGACATATGGCAATCAGCCCCAGCATTTT
CATSRDFGTYGNQPQHF
>.|TRBJ1-2|TRBV10-2|TRBD1
TGCGCCAGCAGGGACAGGGGAGCTAACTATGGCTACACCTTC
CASRDRGANYGYTF
>once|TRBJ1-4|TRBV4-1|.
TGCGCCAGCAGCCATCCGACAGGTTGGGAAAAACTGTTTTTT
CASSHPTGWEKLFF
>.|TRBJ2-1|TRBV12-5|TRBD1
TGTGCTAGTGGCCGATTCGCCGGGACAGGGGTGAGTGAGCAGTTCTTC
CASGRFAGTGVSEQFF
>.|TRBJ1-1|TRBV5-1|.
TGCGCCAGCAGCCCGACGGCAGGGATGGGTACTGAAGCTTTCTTT
CASSPTAGMGTEAFF
>.|TRBJ2-7|TRBV2|TRBD1
TGTGCCAGCAGAGGGACAGGGATTGTTTACGAGCAGTACTTC
CASRGTGIVYEQYF
>.|TRBJ2-3|TRBV19|.
TGTGCCAGTAGTATAGGACCGGGTATCGCAGATACGCAGTATTTT
CASSIGPGIADTQYF
>.|TRBJ2-1|TRBV25-1|.
TGTGCCAGCACCCGGGGCTCTATCCTAGAGCAGTTCTTC
CASTRGSILEQFF
>.|TRBJ2-5|TRBV6-1|.
TGTGCCAGCAGTTACCGGGAGACCCAGTACTTC
CASSYRETQYF
>.|TRBJ2-7|TRBV5-1|TRBD1
TGCGCCAGCAGCTTCCGGGACAGGGGACTTCCCTCCTACGAGCAGTACTTC
CASSFRDRGLPSYEQYF
>.|TRBJ2-7|TRBV19|.
TGTGCCAGTAGTTACAGGGTTGGGTACGAGCAGTACTTC
CASSYRVGYEQYF